Below, one T cell receptor beta chain is given with its context. Its target is not known. This sample is part of a study of cytomegalovirus exposure and HLA in healthy donors. Notes on the study in general: It was taken for granted in presence/absence analyses that sequencing depth across donors was roughly uniform.

In the PCR, 60 Vbeta and 13 Jbeta primers were used. Method: immunoSEQ multiplex PCR; TCRdb's copy keeps in-frame clones and lacks some. Of about 200,000 clones in the sample, 75% to 90% were seen once. V was pared by 6 bases and J by 4 bases, with 4 bases of the junction left unmatched. In germline, CDR1 is MNHNS, CDR2 SASEGT. CDR3 length equals 13 residues. Sequencing was done on a sample of PBMCs. The V and J genes are TRBV6-1 and TRBJ1-1; 8 nucleotides agree with TRBD1. The sequence was collected from a woman under 40 in good health and CMV-seronegative. The CDR3: CASSRTGGTEAFF. The CDR3 nucleotides read TGTGCCAGCAGCCGCACAGGGGGCACTGAAGCTTTCTTT.